This T cell receptor beta chain was captured in a study of CD8 T cells in ankylosing spondylitis. Study observations and caveats: As reported, disease-linked clones showed significant enrichment in matched ankylosing spondylitis synovial fluid. Typical of ankylosing spondylitis blood, it appeared, was a TCR beta motif of several highly homologous variants.

TCRdb processed the 5' RACE reads anew with MiXCR; each CDR3 protein has one entry. The data show about 89,000 distinct CDR3 sequences, around 30% seen once. Concerning this clonotype: Its target is not known.

The ends were cut back, 4 bases at V and 1 base at J, with 14 bases in the middle. Germline lookup yields CDR1 SGHRS and CDR2 YFSETQ. This CDR3 has 16 residues. The receptor was isolated from a male donor with ankylosing spondylitis or in good health (not recorded which). Sample: blood, either unsorted or a sorted T cell fraction (not recorded which). The chain combines TRBV5-1 with TRBJ2-2; unclear D gene. CDR3 in DNA: TGCGCCAGCAGCAGGGCGCGGCCCGAGAACACCGGGGAGCTGTTTTTT. This codes for CASSRARPENTGELFF. The full variable domain, completed using reference TRBV5-1 and TRBJ2-2, is KAGVTQTPRYLIKTRGQQVTLSCSPISGHRSVSWYQQTPGQGLQFLFEYFSETQRNKGNFPGRFSGRQFSNSRSEMNVSTLELGDSALYLCASSRARPENTGELFFGEGSRLTVL.